The 8 T cell receptor beta chains below come from one sample, sequenced in a study of metastatic and nonmetastatic thyroid tumors. All patients were treatment-naive before thyroid surgery. Using MiXCR, TCRdb reanalyzed the PCR reads. This sample has around 25,000 clones, with roughly 26% found just once. Sequencing input: blood. These receptors were obtained from a female donor with papillary thyroid cancer or a benign thyroid nodule (not recorded which). Some clones in this sample may be carry-over from other donors' samples.

This clone occurred many times. This rearrangement joins TRBV6-6 to TRBJ2-5, with D perhaps TRBD1 (6 bases). Germline V gives CDR1 MNHNY, CDR2 SVGAGI (reference sequence). Trimming removed 2 bases at V and 4 bases at J, with 20 bases between. This CDR3 spans 17 amino acids. CDR3 nucleotide sequence: TGTGCCAGCAGTTACGGAAGTGGACAGCTCAAGGCAGAGACCCAGTACTTC. Its protein product is CASSYGSGQLKAETQYF.

On this clone itself: Since the CDR3 does not end with the conserved phenylalanine or tryptophan, this likely comes from a read error. The CDR3 spells CASRHNYGDLFL. As DNA, the CDR3 is TGTGCCAGCAGGCATAATTACGGGGATCTGTTTTTA. The V gene is TRBV2, the J gene TRBJ2-2; TRBD2 might be the D (5 bases). Germline-derived CDR1 and CDR2 are SNHLY and FYNNEI. This CDR3 region has 12 residues.

By share, this clone counts as medium-sized. The chain combines TRBV11-2 with TRBJ1-1; D is unresolved. Germline loops: CDR1 SGHAT, CDR2 FQNNGV. CDR3 length equals 15 residues. The V end was cut by 5 bases, the J end by 0 bases, with 13 bases between. CDR3: CASSGEVGLNTEAFF. The DNA for the CDR3 is TGTGCCAGCAGCGGGGAGGTGGGGTTGAACACTGAAGCTTTCTTT.

The rearrangement links TRBV28 to TRBJ2-7; 10 bases are shared with TRBD2. The CDR3 length is 15 residues. The germline V gene encodes CDR1 MDHEN and CDR2 SYDVKM. V gave up 7 bases and J gave up 0 bases; unmatched junction bases: 6. CDR3 amino acids: CASTALAGGSYEQYF. The DNA for the CDR3 is TGTGCCAGCACTGCTTTAGCGGGAGGCTCCTACGAGCAGTACTTC.

Many counts were recorded for this clone. This chain uses TRBV25-1 with TRBJ2-3; D ambiguous. The V gene lost 3 bases and the J gene lost 4 bases, with 2 bases spanning the gap. Germline V gives CDR1 MGHDK, CDR2 SYGVNS. CDR3 size: 11 residues. The CDR3: CASSDPDTQYF. In nucleotides, the CDR3 is TGTGCCAGCAGTGACCCAGATACGCAGTATTTT.

This clone was recorded many times. The chain joins TRBV20-1 to TRBJ1-5; 7 bases align to TRBD1. The trim removed 6 bases at V and 3 bases at J, leaving 5 bases unmatched. The length of the CDR3 is 13 residues. Germline V gene sequence: CDR1 DFQATT, CDR2 SNEGSKA (reference sequence). The CDR3 reads CSAKQGPNQPQHF. The CDR3 coding sequence is TGCAGTGCAAAACAGGGGCCCAATCAGCCCCAGCATTTT.

This sequence joins TRBV6-1 and TRBJ2-7, with a tentative D call TRBD1 (5 bases). The ends were cut back, 0 bases at V and 4 bases at J, with 10 bases in the middle. CDR1 and CDR2 from the germline V gene are MNHNS and SASEGT. The CDR3 consists of 14 residues. DNA for the CDR3: TGTGCCAGCAGTGAAGCATGGCAGGGTTACGAGCAGTACTTC. Translation: CASSEAWQGYEQYF.

This clone rates as medium-sized. The chain joins TRBV19 to TRBJ1-1; no firm D call. Trimming left V 0 bases short and J 3 bases short, with 8 bases between. There are 14 residues in the CDR3. The germline V gene has CDR1 LNHDA and CDR2 SQIVND (reference sequence). CDR3 coding DNA: TGTGCCAGTAGTATAGATCGAGGGCACACTGAAGCTTTCTTT. Residues: CASSIDRGHTEAFF. Full variable domain (outside the CDR3, taken from reference TRBV19 and TRBJ1-1): DGGITQSPKYLFRKEGQNVTLSCEQNLNHDAMYWYRQDPGQGLRLIYYSQIVNDFQKGDIAEGYSVSREKKESFPLTVTSAQKNPTAFYLCASSIDRGHTEAFFGQGTRLTVV.